This T cell receptor beta chain was obtained from a study of blood T cells in healthy people across ages. The authors ran a second PCR of roughly 6 to 12 cycles using a sample-barcoded 5' primer and a J-beta primer mix. TCRdb re-called the 5' RACE reads with MiXCR, one entry per CDR3 protein. The sample includes approximately 1.5 million distinct CDR3 sequences, roughly a third of them seen just once. Points on this clonotype: Its cognate antigen is unknown.

General study results and limits: Diversity of TCR beta per million T cells declined in a roughly linear way with age.

The V end lost 0 bases, the J end lost 2 bases, and 5 bases lay between the germline ends. The CDR3 has 13 residues. The chain carries TRBV12-3 or TRBV12-4 and TRBJ2-7; D is ambiguous. This clonotype originated in a woman aged 25 to 39 in good health. The sequenced sample was blood. CDR3 loop: CASSLAPPYEQYF. The CDR3 DNA is TGTGCCAGCAGTTTAGCCCCGCCCTACGAGCAGTACTTC.